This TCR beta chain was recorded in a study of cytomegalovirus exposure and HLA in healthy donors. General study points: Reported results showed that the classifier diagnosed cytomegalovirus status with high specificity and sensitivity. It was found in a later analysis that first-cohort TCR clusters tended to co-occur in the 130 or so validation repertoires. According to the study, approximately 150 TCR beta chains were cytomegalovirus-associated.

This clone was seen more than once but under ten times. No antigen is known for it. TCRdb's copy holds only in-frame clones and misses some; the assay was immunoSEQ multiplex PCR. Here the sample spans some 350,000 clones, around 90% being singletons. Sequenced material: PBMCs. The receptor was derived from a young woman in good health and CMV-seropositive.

In DNA, the CDR3 is TGTGCCAGCTCACCAAGGACAGGCCAAAACATTCAGTACTTC. This translates into CASSPRTGQNIQYF. The chain recombines TRBV18 with TRBJ2-4; 7 nucleotides match TRBD1. This CDR3 region has 14 residues. The V gene's germline CDR1 is KGHSH and CDR2 LQKENI. V lost 2 bases to trimming and J lost 5 bases; unmatched junction nucleotides: 3.